Described below is a single T cell receptor beta chain sequence and its context. Its antigen remains undetermined. No base-level quality is on record; no much larger clone is a single base apart. Whole blood was collected in K2EDTA tubes by collaborating institutions according to the institutions' own protocols. For TCRbeta analysis, collaborator samples were shipped as frozen whole blood, as isolated PBMCs, or as DNA extracted from either sample type. This sample was included in a study of blood T cell repertoires in COVID-19 (dated by TCRdb to about 2020). General notes on the study: The collaborator samples originated in the United States, Italy and Spain and spanned the acute and convalescent phases of COVID-19. The dataset comprised deeply sampled blood TCRbeta repertoires from subjects exposed to, actively infected with, or recovered from COVID-19. The repertoires were made available in a free public database intended to serve as a resource for research on the immune response to SARS-CoV-2. The material from the prospective study consisted of cDNA or gDNA derived from T cells, B-cell-depleted T cells, or PBMCs. Sample metadata almost always included a de-identified subject ID, COVID-19 status, age in years and sex. The samples were drawn from the first 160 participants of the ongoing ImmuneRACE study and from 1,254 subjects provided by 6 global collaborators. HLA class I and class II types, where available, came from metadata supplied by the sample provider rather than from assay-based typing. Study-wide findings and limitations: How much clinical and demographic metadata was included differed by source and by participant, and the metadata was provided uncurated.

For this chain, trimming is 4 bases at the V end and 11 bases at the J end, and the number of junction bases without a gene match is 3. The germline V gene yields SNHLY for CDR1 and FYNNEI for CDR2. The CDR3, from cysteine to phenylalanine, totals 12 residues. Of the read, only the CDR3 DNA is kept; its 36 bases are in frame from base 1. The immunoSEQ Assay, a bias-controlled multiplex PCR, was used to amplify TCRbeta CDR3 regions from genomic DNA. Per the source publication's procedure: The number of nucleated cells in each sample was estimated by amplification of reference gene primers within the assay. Sequence reads were collapsed and filtered to measure the absolute abundance of every unique TCRbeta CDR3 rearrangement. For each sample, productive Simpson clonality was calculated as the square root of Simpson's diversity index over productive rearrangements. Sourced from immuneACCESS, this table was stored by TCRdb with only in-frame sequences that have V and J called. A share of the clones is absent; for the studies checked, an unresolved V gene accounts for under half, and the remainder has no known explanation. V and J calls and clone size are given by that table; D and trimming were obtained from the DNA. The sample yields about 120,000 clones; less than 85% were counted once. The ten largest clones represent about 0.84% of the sample.

Sequenced material: peripheral blood. The clonotype originates from a human donor with acute or convalescent COVID-19. The donor label of this sample is uncertain. The rearrangement combines TRBV2 with TRBJ1-5; 9 central bases correspond to TRBD1. The sequenced DNA: TGTGCCAGCAGTGTTGGACAGGGGTCCCAGCATTTT. This codes for CASSVGQGSQHF.